Listed below are T cell receptor beta chains from one sample, sequenced in a study of radiotherapy plus CTLA-4 blockade in lung cancer. Produced via immunoSEQ multiplex PCR; TCRdb's table is partial and in-frame only. The sample gives tens of thousands of clones, approximately 80% of which show up once; 7.5% is in the top ten. Sequencing was performed on peripheral blood, taken from a patient treated with radiotherapy plus ipilimumab. These receptors were collected from a human donor with non-small cell lung cancer who had stable disease on radiotherapy plus ipilimumab. Both conserved end residues are part of each CDR3. A D gene is named only where the DNA matches it firmly. Not every row has a clone size; where given, it reads once, few, many or a size class.

v_gene,j_gene,d_gene,abundance,CDR3aa,CDR3nt
TRBV5-1,TRBJ1-2,TRBD1,-,CASSAGQTANYGYTF,TGCGCCAGCAGCGCGGGACAGACAGCTAACTATGGCTACACCTTC
TRBV6-5,TRBJ2-7,TRBD1,once,CASRGDRGRSYEQYF,TGTGCCAGCAGAGGCGACAGGGGCCGCTCCTACGAGCAGTACTTC
TRBV7-2,TRBJ2-6,-,once,CASGVAGANVLTF,TGTGCCAGTGGGGTAGCCGGGGCCAACGTCCTGACTTTC
TRBV19,TRBJ1-1,-,-,CASSIPHGGLNTEAFF,TGTGCCAGTAGTATTCCCCATGGAGGGTTGAACACTGAAGCTTTCTTT
TRBV29-1,TRBJ1-2,TRBD1,-,CSVRDRGFYGYTF,TGCAGCGTCCGGGACAGGGGGTTCTATGGCTACACCTTC
TRBV7-8,TRBJ1-1,-,-,CASSSGTEAFF,TGTGCCAGCAGCTCGGGCACTGAAGCTTTCTTT
TRBV7-3,TRBJ2-5,-,few,CASSPFGETQYF,TGTGCCAGCAGCCCGTTTGGGGAGACCCAGTACTTC
TRBV7-2,TRBJ1-1,TRBD1,-,CASSSRPGTGGGTAFF,TGTGCCAGCAGCTCACGTCCCGGGACAGGGGGCGGGACGGCTTTCTTT
TRBV5-1,TRBJ2-5,TRBD2,-,CASSLGTSGGQETQYF,TGCGCCAGCAGCTTGGGGACTAGCGGGGGTCAAGAGACCCAGTACTTC
TRBV6-5,TRBJ1-2,-,few,CASSYLLGLGGYTF,TGTGCCAGCAGTTACCTATTAGGGCTTGGTGGCTACACCTTC
TRBV5-4,TRBJ1-1,-,-,CASSFAERNEAFF,TGTGCCAGCAGCTTCGCGGAGCGTAATGAAGCTTTCTTT
TRBV10-3,TRBJ1-6,-,-,CAISGGSVSPLHF,TGTGCCATCAGCGGCGGATCGGTGTCACCCCTCCACTTT
TRBV19,TRBJ1-2,-,-,CASNPGGQNYGYTF,TGTGCCAGTAACCCTGGAGGGCAGAACTATGGCTACACCTTC
TRBV28,TRBJ2-2,-,-,CASSLSVRGGTTGELFF,TGTGCCAGCAGTTTAAGCGTCCGGGGTGGGACCACCGGGGAGCTGTTTTTT
TRBV7-2,TRBJ2-6,-,-,CASSLGFGGGAGANVLTF,TGTGCCAGCAGCTTAGGATTTGGTGGGGGTGCTGGGGCCAACGTCCTGACTTTC
TRBV6-1,TRBJ1-3,-,-,CASSERSGAGSGNTIYF,TGTGCCAGCAGTGAACGGTCGGGAGCGGGCTCTGGAAACACCATATATTTT
TRBV5-1,TRBJ1-1,-,few,CASSRIVAAEAFF,TGCGCCAGCAGCCGTATTGTAGCGGCTGAAGCTTTCTTT
TRBV7-2,TRBJ1-2,-,-,CASSLALGQGHGYTF,TGTGCCAGCAGCTTAGCGCTGGGGCAGGGTCATGGCTACACCTTC
TRBV7-2,TRBJ1-3,-,-,CASSLVDDPFSGNTIYF,TGTGCCAGCAGCTTAGTCGACGACCCATTCTCTGGAAACACCATATATTTT
TRBV5-1,TRBJ2-1,TRBD2,-,CASSLGSSSGGRNEQFF,TGCGCCAGCAGCTTGGGCTCTTCTAGCGGGGGGCGAAATGAGCAGTTCTTC
TRBV6-1,TRBJ1-4,-,once,CASGWGLRSEKLFF,TGTGCCAGTGGGTGGGGACTACGGAGTGAAAAACTGTTTTTT
TRBV7-9,TRBJ2-3,-,few,CASSSRTGLKFTDTQYF,TGTGCCAGCAGCTCTCGGACAGGACTAAAATTCACAGATACGCAGTATTTT
TRBV18,TRBJ2-3,TRBD2,-,CASSPTSGGSTDTQYF,TGTGCCAGCTCACCGACTAGCGGGGGAAGCACAGATACGCAGTATTTT
TRBV5-1,TRBJ1-5,-,-,CASSLVGGSNQPQHF,TGCGCCAGCAGCTTGGTGGGGGGTAGCAATCAGCCCCAGCATTTT
TRBV27,TRBJ2-7,TRBD2,once,CASSLYRGGPYEQYF,TGTGCCAGCAGTTTATACCGGGGGGGACCTTACGAGCAGTACTTC
TRBV2,TRBJ2-6,-,few,CASSEQSSGANVLTF,TGTGCCAGCAGTGAACAGAGCTCTGGGGCCAACGTCCTGACTTTC
TRBV2,TRBJ2-7,-,-,CASSEVRENYEQYF,TGTGCCAGCAGTGAAGTCAGGGAAAACTACGAGCAGTACTTC
TRBV6-6,TRBJ1-6,-,-,CASSYSTEPGSPLHF,TGTGCCAGCAGTTACTCTACCGAGCCAGGTTCACCCCTCCACTTT
TRBV28,TRBJ1-2,-,-,CASSSSDYGYTF,TGTGCCAGCAGCTCCTCGGACTATGGCTACACCTTC
TRBV5-4,TRBJ2-3,-,-,CASSLDPQPTTDTQYF,TGTGCCAGCAGCTTGGACCCGCAGCCTACTACAGATACGCAGTATTTT
TRBV7-8,TRBJ1-5,TRBD1,-,CASSLVTGARNQPQHF,TGTGCCAGCAGCTTAGTCACAGGGGCGCGGAATCAGCCCCAGCATTTT
TRBV6-4,TRBJ2-6,-,large,CASSLGAFSGANVLTF,TGTGCCAGCAGTCTGGGGGCCTTCTCTGGGGCCAACGTCCTGACTTTC
TRBV9,TRBJ1-2,-,-,CASSVGEFSYTF,TGTGCCAGCAGCGTGGGGGAATTCAGCTACACCTTC
TRBV18,TRBJ1-3,-,-,CASSPGDVGNTIYF,TGTGCCAGCTCACCAGGGGACGTTGGAAACACCATATATTTT
TRBV7-2,TRBJ2-1,-,-,CASSLGLSYNEQFF,TGTGCCAGCAGCTTAGGACTATCATACAATGAGCAGTTCTTC
TRBV11-2,TRBJ2-3,-,-,CASSRADTQYF,TGTGCCAGCAGCCGGGCAGATACGCAGTATTTT
TRBV6-1,TRBJ2-4,TRBD1,-,CASRRGPGENIQYF,TGTGCCAGCAGGAGGGGGCCAGGCGAAAACATTCAGTACTTC
TRBV6-5,TRBJ1-4,-,-,CASSLLQGVEKLFF,TGTGCCAGCAGTCTTCTCCAGGGAGTAGAAAAACTGTTTTTT
TRBV5-4,TRBJ2-2,TRBD2,once,CASSLGLAGWNTGELFF,TGTGCCAGCAGCCTGGGACTAGCGGGGTGGAACACCGGGGAGCTGTTTTTT
TRBV4-1,TRBJ1-2,TRBD1,-,CASSQPRQGKSYGYTF,TGCGCCAGCAGCCAACCGCGACAGGGGAAATCGTATGGCTACACCTTC
TRBV14,TRBJ1-3,-,-,CASSQLGLSGNTIYF,TGTGCCAGCAGCCAACTGGGCCTCTCTGGAAACACCATATATTTT
TRBV27,TRBJ1-5,TRBD1,-,CASSTQGIGNQPQHF,TGTGCCAGCAGCACACAGGGGATCGGCAATCAGCCCCAGCATTTT
TRBV7-2,TRBJ2-1,TRBD2,once,CASTLGGRGGHNEQFF,TGTGCCAGCACCCTCGGGGGGCGCGGGGGGCACAATGAGCAGTTCTTC
TRBV10-3,TRBJ1-3,-,few,CAIRVTGSSGNTIYF,TGTGCCATCAGAGTGACAGGATCCTCTGGAAACACCATATATTTT
TRBV7-9,TRBJ2-1,-,-,CASSLLRDKRFF,TGTGCCAGCAGCTTGTTGCGGGACAAGCGGTTCTTC
TRBV5-5,TRBJ2-2,TRBD1,-,CASSLTGSGTGELFF,TGTGCCAGCAGCCTGACAGGGTCAGGCACCGGGGAGCTGTTTTTT
TRBV19,TRBJ1-2,-,-,CASSIKINYGYTF,TGTGCCAGTAGTATAAAGATTAACTATGGCTACACCTTC
TRBV5-1,TRBJ1-1,TRBD1,-,CASSFGTGGRNTEAFF,TGCGCCAGCAGCTTTGGGACAGGGGGCCGGAACACTGAAGCTTTCTTT
TRBV6-1,TRBJ1-4,-,-,CASSPGRLNEKLFF,TGTGCCAGCAGTCCGGGACGGCTTAATGAAAAACTGTTTTTT
TRBV6-1,TRBJ2-3,-,-,CASSEQTSSTDTQYF,TGTGCCAGCAGTGAGCAGACGAGTAGCACAGATACGCAGTATTTT